The 4 T cell receptor beta chains listed next were all sequenced from one sample in a study of identical twins. Via MiXCR, TCRdb re-called the 5' RACE reads, giving one row per CDR3 protein. Of 1.5 million to 2 million distinct CDR3 sequences in the sample, less than 40% are singletons; the top ten hold 0.25% to 0.3%. Sequencing input: cord blood. Receptors originate from a newborn girl in good health.

V and J are TRBV19 and TRBJ1-1, with 8 positions matching TRBD1. The germline CDR1 and CDR2 sequences are LNHDA and SQIVND (reference sequence). The CDR3 loop spans 15 amino acids. Trimming removed 2 bases from V and 0 bases from J; junction bases left unmatched: 2. The chain's CDR3 is CASSIQGAMNTEAFF. The CDR3 region has the DNA TGTGCCAGTAGTATACAGGGGGCCATGAACACTGAAGCTTTCTTT.

The gene calls are TRBV20-1 and TRBJ2-3, with 10 nucleotides matching TRBD2. Germline V gene data show CDR1 as DFQATT and CDR2 as SNEGSKA (reference sequence). V gave up 6 bases and J gave up 3 bases; unmatched junction bases: 12. The CDR3 has 16 residues. As DNA, the CDR3 is TGCAGTGCCAAGGACCTTCTAGCGGGAGCTACAGATACGCAGTATTTT. Its protein is CSAKDLLAGATDTQYF.

In this sample, this clonotype turned up a few times. The rearrangement links TRBV28 to TRBJ1-5, with 7 bases matching TRBD1. Germline V lookup: CDR1 MDHEN, CDR2 SYDVKM. The CDR3 loop spans 17 amino acids. The V and J ends lost 1 base and 5 bases, in that order; junction bases with no gene match: 11. The CDR3: CASSLSRQGPPHQPQHF. The CDR3 DNA reads as TGTGCCAGCAGTTTATCCCGACAGGGTCCTCCCCATCAGCCCCAGCATTTT.

This clonotype was seen a few times. J is TRBJ2-5 and V is TRBV6-5; possible D gene TRBD1, 5 bases. This CDR3 is 15 amino acids long. Germline assignment: CDR1 MNHEY and CDR2 SVGAGI. V lost 6 bases, J lost 2 bases, and 16 bases lay in between. Here the CDR3 DNA reads TGTGCCAGCAGGCAGGGTCCCATAGTTCAAGAGACCCAGTACTTC. It encodes CASRQGPIVQETQYF.